The clone carrying this TCR beta chain was recorded at least ten times. The antigen remains undetermined. This entry belongs to a study of T-cell reconstitution after alpha-beta-depleted transplantation in children. Study-level points and caveats: In some patients, recipient T cells and intrathymic progenitors surviving conditioning explained high day-60 diversity.

The authors prepared the TCRbeta library with unique molecular identifiers. In TCRdb, the PCR reads were re-called with MiXCR into one record per CDR3 protein. The table shows about 110,000 distinct CDR3 sequences, with about 6.4% occurring only once. Germline CDR1 and CDR2: MNHEY and SVGEGT. The CDR3 sequence is 16 residues long. The J segment lost 0 bases and the V segment lost 5 bases, leaving 6 bases of the junction unmatched. The source of this sequence is a male patient between 2 and 15 years old who had a stem cell transplant for acute lymphoblastic leukemia, so the T cells may come from the graft donor. Sequenced here: PBMCs, mostly from graft donor cells, sampled 360 days after TCRalphabeta/CD19-depleted stem cell transplant. The chain employs TRBV6-2 or TRBV6-3 and TRBJ2-1, with TRBD2 matching over 8 bases. DNA of the CDR3: TGTGCCAGCAGTAAGACTAGCGTGAGCTCCTACAATGAGCAGTTCTTC. Translated: CASSKTSVSSYNEQFF.